What follows are 10 T cell receptor beta chains derived from one specimen sequenced in a study of T-cell reconstitution after alpha-beta-depleted transplantation in children. Unique molecular identifiers were used to barcode this TCRbeta library. One entry per CDR3 protein results from TCRdb running MiXCR on the PCR reads. The data show over 70,000 distinct CDR3 sequences, more than 10% seen once. This specimen was PBMCs from the stem cell graft donor, taken from the stem cell graft. Every receptor here comes from a human donor who donated a stem cell graft to a child with inherited bone marrow failure.

This clonotype has ten or more counts. This sequence joins TRBV3-1 and TRBJ2-5; TRBD1 agrees at 8 bases. Germline CDR1 reads LGHDT; CDR2 reads YNNKEL (reference sequence). Germline trimming cut 4 bases from V and 7 bases from J; bases unmatched to any gene: 8. The CDR3 contains 14 residues. Written as DNA, the CDR3 is TGTGCCAGCAGCCCAGGGGGCCGAGATGGGACCCAGTACTTC. It encodes CASSPGGRDGTQYF.

CDR3 residues: CASTSLAGSTDTQYF. The CDR3 bases are TGTGCCAGCACCTCCCTAGCGGGGAGCACAGATACGCAGTATTTT. The chain uses TRBV12-3 or TRBV12-4 and TRBJ2-3, with TRBD2 matching 9 bases. The CDR3 sequence is 15 residues long. V lost 7 bases, J lost 0 bases, and 5 bases stayed unmatched.

A note on this clonotype: A junction boundary mismatches the germline segment, possibly from a read error. The V and J genes are TRBV7-8 and TRBJ2-7, with D uncertain. CDR1 SGHVS and CDR2 FQNEAQ come from the germline V gene. The CDR3 sequence is 14 residues long. In DNA, the CDR3 is TGTGCCATCAGCTTAGCACCCACGGCTCTCGAGCAGTACTTC. Translated, it gives CAISLAPTALEQYF.

This clonotype was counted many times. This chain links TRBV7-2 with TRBJ2-1; 7 bases align to TRBD2. The CDR3 is made up of 15 amino acids. Unmatched junction bases numbered 7, after V lost 5 bases and J lost 3 bases. The germline V gene encodes CDR1 SGHTA and CDR2 FQGNSA. DNA for the CDR3: TGTGCCAGCAGCCATCGCGGCGGGAGCTACAATGAGCAGTTCTTC. It is translated as CASSHRGGSYNEQFF.

V is TRBV7-9 and J is TRBJ1-2; D is undetermined. Germline CDR1 reads SEHNR; CDR2 reads FQNEAQ (reference sequence). The CDR3 sequence is 13 residues long. The V and J ends lost 3 bases and 7 bases respectively, with 12 bases between them. In nucleotides, the CDR3 is TGTGCCAGCAGCTTTGGTACTGGGGTTGGCTACACCTTC. It encodes CASSFGTGVGYTF.

This clonotype was seen ten or more times. V usage is TRBV20-1 and J usage is TRBJ1-1; 9 nucleotides line up with TRBD1. The germline V gene has CDR1 DFQATT and CDR2 SNEGSKA (reference sequence). V gave up 6 bases and J gave up 4 bases; unmatched junction bases: 6. CDR3 length equals 13 residues. The CDR3 bases are TGCAGTGCGCAACAGGGGGCGGGCACTGAAGCTTTCTTT. Protein: CSAQQGAGTEAFF.

This clonotype occurred many times. This chain joins TRBV4-3 and TRBJ2-7; no reliable D call. The CDR3 has 15 residues. V dropped 0 bases and J dropped 0 bases, with 9 bases sitting between them. The V gene's germline CDR1 is LGHNA and CDR2 YSLEER. CDR3 in amino acids: CASSQDPSYSYEQYF. The CDR3 nucleotides are TGCGCCAGCAGCCAAGATCCATCTTACTCCTACGAGCAGTACTTC.

This clonotype was seen at least ten times. This sequence joins TRBV20-1 and TRBJ2-1, with 9 bases that match TRBD2. The CDR3 is 14 amino acids. The junction had 8 bases not matched to a gene; V was cut back by 5 bases and J by 6 bases. Germline CDR1 and CDR2: DFQATT and SNEGSKA (reference sequence). The CDR3 loop reads CSARLAANFNEQFF. CDR3 in DNA: TGCAGTGCTCGACTAGCGGCGAATTTCAATGAGCAGTTCTTC.

J is TRBJ2-7 and V is TRBV29-1; 8 bases map to TRBD1. CDR1 is SQVTM and CDR2 is ANQGSEA in the germline V gene. Germline trimming cut 5 bases from V and 6 bases from J; bases unmatched to any gene: 12. The CDR3 is 14 amino acids. The CDR3 coding sequence is TGCAGCGTTCAGCCTAACAGGGGGTTAGGCGAGCAGTACTTC. Its translation is CSVQPNRGLGEQYF.

The chain employs TRBV5-1 and TRBJ2-7, with 10 bases lining up with TRBD1. The CDR3 runs 14 residues. From germline, CDR1 is SGHRS and CDR2 YFSETQ. The V and J ends lost 4 bases and 7 bases, in that order; junction bases with no gene match: 8. CDR3 nucleotide sequence: TGCGCCAGCAGCACACCGGGACAGGGGTCGGAGCAGTACTTC. It specifies CASSTPGQGSEQYF.